The 28 T cell receptor beta chains below come from one sample, sequenced in a study of blood T cell repertoires in COVID-19. Generated by immunoSEQ multiplex PCR, the TCRdb table keeps only in-frame clones and is missing some. The sample has 140,000 or so clones, roughly four fifths seen once; the top ten hold roughly 8%. The sequencing sample was made of peripheral blood. The receptors originated from a human donor in a cohort sampled during active COVID-19.

The rearrangement uses TRBV24-1 and TRBJ2-5, with 7 bases lining up with TRBD1. The CDR3 is 14 residues long. Looked up from germline, CDR1 is KGHDR and CDR2 is SFDVKD. The V segment lost 4 bases and the J segment 3 bases; nucleotides outside the gene matches: 4. CDR3 in amino acids: CATSDHGTEETQYF. Here the CDR3 DNA reads TGTGCCACCAGTGACCACGGGACAGAAGAGACCCAGTACTTC.

The rearrangement uses TRBV19 and TRBJ2-3; 8 bases are a match to TRBD1. The V segment lost 0 bases and the J segment 3 bases; nucleotides outside the gene matches: 5. The CDR3 has 16 amino acids. Germline V CDR1 and CDR2: LNHDA, SQIVND (reference sequence). The CDR3 spells CASSIDPDRVTDTQYF. The CDR3 nucleotides read TGTGCCAGTAGTATAGATCCGGACAGGGTAACAGATACGCAGTATTTT.

The chain combines TRBV5-1 with TRBJ2-5; no clear D. This CDR3 comprises 14 residues. Between the trimmed V and J ends, which lost 0 bases and 1 base, there was a span of 7 bases. Germline V lookup: CDR1 SGHRS, CDR2 YFSETQ. In nucleotides, the CDR3 is TGCGCCAGCAGCTTGGTGTCCAGCCAAGAGACCCAGTACTTC. Translation: CASSLVSSQETQYF.

V gene TRBV5-1 combines with J gene TRBJ2-5; TRBD2 aligns across 7 bases. Germline V gene lookup returns CDR1 SGHRS and CDR2 YFSETQ. The CDR3 runs to 14 residues. Germline trimming cut 3 bases from V and 5 bases from J; bases unmatched to any gene: 7. CDR3: CASSWGAGDETQYF. The DNA for the CDR3 is TGCGCCAGCAGCTGGGGTGCGGGGGACGAGACCCAGTACTTC.

The chain employs TRBV21-1 and TRBJ1-6. TRBV21-1 is annotated as a pseudogene. This CDR3 region has 18 residues. The CDR3 is CASSPPIEPGSSNSPLHF. The CDR3, as DNA: TGTGCCAGCAGCCCCCCTATAGAGCCGGGTTCGAGTAATTCACCCCTCCACTTT.

This clone was detected only once. The chain uses TRBV7-9 and TRBJ1-1, with D tentatively TRBD1 (5 bases). The CDR3 covers 15 residues. Trimming stripped 0 bases from V and 0 bases from J, with 8 bases between. CDR1 and CDR2 from the germline V gene are SEHNR and FQNEAQ (reference sequence). The CDR3 sequence is CASSLADTMNTEAFF. DNA of the CDR3: TGTGCCAGCAGCTTAGCGGACACTATGAACACTGAAGCTTTCTTT. The whole variable domain, filled in from reference TRBV7-9 and TRBJ1-1, reads DTGVSQNPRHKITKRGQNVTFRCDPISEHNRLYWYRQTLGQGPEFLTYFQNEAQLEKSRLLSDRFSAERPKGSFSTLEIQRTEQGDSAMYLCASSLADTMNTEAFFGQGTRLTVV.

V and J are TRBV19 and TRBJ2-3; D call uncertain. V was pared by 2 bases and J by 0 bases, with 9 bases between. CDR3 length equals 15 residues. The germline V gene encodes CDR1 LNHDA and CDR2 SQIVND (reference sequence). The CDR3 loop reads CASSIYQASTDTQYF. DNA for the CDR3: TGTGCCAGTAGTATATATCAGGCTAGCACAGATACGCAGTATTTT. Full variable domain (rest looked up from reference TRBV19 and TRBJ2-3): DGGITQSPKYLFRKEGQNVTLSCEQNLNHDAMYWYRQDPGQGLRLIYYSQIVNDFQKGDIAEGYSVSREKKESFPLTVTSAQKNPTAFYLCASSIYQASTDTQYFGPGTRLTVL.

The chain joins TRBV5-1 to TRBJ2-3; 7 bases match TRBD1. Unmatched junction bases numbered 13, after V lost 0 bases and J lost 6 bases. This CDR3 has 17 residues. Germline V CDR1 and CDR2: SGHRS, YFSETQ. CDR3 region: CASSLAKGRSRGDTQYF. The CDR3, as DNA: TGCGCCAGCAGCTTGGCCAAGGGCAGGAGCAGGGGGGATACGCAGTATTTT.

CDR3 coding DNA: TGCGCCAGCAGTTCCTCCGGGACAGGGTGGGAGACCCAGTACTTC. Encoded protein: CASSSSGTGWETQYF. The chain has TRBV10-1 and TRBJ2-5; TRBD1 matches 9 bases. CDR1 and CDR2 (germline): WNHNN, SYGVQD (reference sequence). Trimming at V came to 5 bases and at J to 5 bases, leaving 9 bases not matched to a gene. The length of the CDR3 is 15 residues.

The chain is built from TRBV19 and TRBJ2-5; D is undetermined. Trimming took off 6 bases at V and 4 bases at J, with 9 bases between the two ends. Per germline, CDR1 LNHDA and CDR2 SQIVND (reference sequence). The CDR3 has 12 amino acids. CDR3 nucleotide sequence: TGTGCCAGTAGCCTACTTGGAGAGACCCAGTACTTC. Protein: CASSLLGETQYF.

The chain couples TRBV7-2 to TRBJ2-3, with D perhaps matching TRBD2 (5 bases). This CDR3 contains 13 residues. Germline V gene lookup returns CDR1 SGHTA and CDR2 FQGNSA. Trimming cost V 4 bases and J 6 bases, with 11 bases left between them. CDR3: CASSSRRGDTQYF. As DNA, the CDR3 is TGTGCCAGCAGCTCGAGGCGAGGGGATACGCAGTATTTT.

This clone has a handful of counts. The CDR3, as DNA: TGTGCCAGCAGTTACGAACGACAGAGCGACGAAAAACTGTTTTTT. As protein: CASSYERQSDEKLFF. The V gene is TRBV6-2 or TRBV6-3, the J gene TRBJ1-4; TRBD1 is a possible D gene (5 bases). Germline CDR1 is MNHEY and CDR2 is SVGEGT. This CDR3 is 15 amino acids long. V lost 2 bases and J lost 8, with 15 bases in between.

The chain carries TRBV6-6 and TRBJ2-2; no clear D gene. Deletions cut 7 bases from V and 2 bases from J, with 11 bases between. The CDR3 consists of 14 residues. Germline V lookup: CDR1 MNHNY, CDR2 SVGAGI (reference sequence). The CDR3 DNA follows: TGTGCCAGCACGTCTAGACCAAACACCGGGGAGCTGTTTTTT. Protein product: CASTSRPNTGELFF.

The chain is built from TRBV6-1 and TRBJ1-6; a possible D gene is TRBD1 (6 bases). The CDR3 is 18 amino acids. Per the germline V gene, CDR1 is MNHNS and CDR2 is SASEGT. Deletions cut 1 base from V and 0 bases from J, with 13 bases between. For the CDR3, the DNA is TGTGCCAGCAGTGAAGGACAGGTTCGATTCTCCTATAATTCACCCCTCCACTTT. Translated, it gives CASSEGQVRFSYNSPLHF.

The gene calls are TRBV5-4 and TRBJ1-4; D may be TRBD1 (5 bases). The CDR3 spans 15 residues. Germline lookup yields CDR1 SGHNT and CDR2 YYREEE (reference sequence). V was trimmed by 0 bases and J by 3 bases, leaving 9 bases between them. The CDR3 DNA reads as TGTGCCAGCAGCTTGGACGGGGGACCTAATGAAAAACTGTTTTTT. It is translated as CASSLDGGPNEKLFF. The whole variable domain, remainder taken from reference TRBV5-4 and TRBJ1-4, is ETGVTQSPTHLIKTRGQQVTLRCSSQSGHNTVSWYQQALGQGPQFIFQYYREEENGRGNFPPRFSGLQFPNYSSELNVNALELDDSALYLCASSLDGGPNEKLFFGSGTQLSVL.

The chain recombines TRBV18 with TRBJ2-4; perhaps TRBD1 as D (5 bases). Trimming removed 0 bases from V and 0 bases from J, with 9 bases in between. CDR1 is KGHSH, CDR2 LQKENI, per germline. This CDR3 has 16 residues. CDR3 loop: CASSPPQGIAKNIQYF. The CDR3 DNA reads as TGTGCCAGCTCACCACCCCAGGGTATAGCCAAAAACATTCAGTACTTC.

In its sample, this clone was seen a few times. This sequence joins TRBV7-2 and TRBJ1-2, with 10 bases that match TRBD1. Trimming at V came to 6 bases and at J to 8 bases, leaving 12 bases not matched to a gene. The germline gives CDR1 SGHTA, CDR2 FQGNSA. This CDR3 has 15 residues. Here the CDR3 DNA reads TGTGCCAGCAGGCCCGGGACAGGGGAGAGGGTAGGCTACACCTTC. Protein product: CASRPGTGERVGYTF. Supplemented by reference TRBV7-2 and TRBJ1-2, the full variable domain reads GAGVSQSPSNKVTEKGKDVELRCDPISGHTALYWYRQSLGQGLEFLIYFQGNSAPDKSGLPSDRFSAERTGGSVSTLTIQRTQQEDSAVYLCASRPGTGERVGYTFGSGTRLTVV.

Only a few counts were recorded for this clone. The V gene is TRBV5-5, the J gene TRBJ1-5; D uncertain. In germline, CDR1 is SGHKS, CDR2 YYEKEE (reference sequence). The CDR3 runs 15 residues. With 1 base removed from V and 5 bases from J, the gap between germline ends came to 13 bases. The CDR3 sequence is CASSLYTGAHQPQHF. In DNA form, the CDR3 reads TGTGCCAGCAGCTTGTATACGGGTGCTCATCAGCCCCAGCATTTT.

The chain is built from TRBV28 and TRBJ2-7, with TRBD1 matching 7 bases. Germline V lookup: CDR1 MDHEN, CDR2 SYDVKM. V lost 3 bases, J lost 2 bases, and 7 bases stayed unmatched. This CDR3 spans 15 amino acids. In DNA form, the CDR3 reads TGTGCCAGCAGTTTGACAGGGAATATAGCCTACGAGCAGTACTTC. Protein sequence: CASSLTGNIAYEQYF.

This chain connects TRBV21-1 to TRBJ2-1; the table's D call TRBD1 went unverified against the DNA. TRBV21-1 is described as a pseudogene. The CDR3 extends over 15 amino acids. Written as DNA, the CDR3 is TGTGCCAGCAGCAAAGCGGGACAGGTCTACAATGAGCAGTTCTTC. Its translation: CASSKAGQVYNEQFF.

The chain links TRBV3-1 (or the pseudogene TRBV3-2) to TRBJ2-7, with a tentative D call TRBD2 (6 bases). V was clipped by 0 bases and J by 2 bases, with 11 bases between them. This CDR3 is 15 amino acids long. From germline, CDR1 is LGHDT and CDR2 YNNKEL (reference sequence). CDR3 nucleotide sequence: TGTGCCAGCAGCCAAGAGGGGGGACCCACCTACGAGCAGTACTTC. This gives the protein CASSQEGGPTYEQYF.

The chain is built from TRBV14 and TRBJ2-7; TRBD1 might be the D (6 bases). Trimming took 4 bases from V and 2 from J, leaving 12 bases between them. The CDR3 length is 14 residues. The germline gives CDR1 SGHDN, CDR2 FVKESK. The CDR3 DNA reads as TGTGCCAGCAGCCGACAGACAGGCGCCTACGAGCAGTACTTC. As protein: CASSRQTGAYEQYF. The complete variable domain, with remaining parts taken from reference TRBV14 and TRBJ2-7, reads EAGVTQFPSHSVIEKGQTVTLRCDPISGHDNLYWYRRVMGKEIKFLLHFVKESKQDESGMPNNRFLAERTGGTYSTLKVQPAELEDSGVYFCASSRQTGAYEQYFGPGTRLTVT.

V is TRBV25-1 and J is TRBJ2-7; no firm D call. CDR3 length: 15 residues. Trimming cost V 3 bases and J 1 base, with 13 bases left between them. CDR1 MGHDK and CDR2 SYGVNS come from the germline V gene. CDR3 loop: CASSDHGSSSYEQYF. As DNA, the CDR3 is TGTGCCAGCAGTGACCATGGTTCTAGTTCCTACGAGCAGTACTTC.

The chain joins TRBV28 to TRBJ2-3, with a tentative D call TRBD2 (6 bases). The V gene lost 4 bases and the J gene lost 3 bases, with 20 bases spanning the gap. The length of the CDR3 is 17 residues. CDR1 and CDR2 (germline): MDHEN, SYDVKM. CDR3 protein: CASSSPGRRGRTDTQYF. The CDR3 DNA sequence: TGTGCCAGCAGTTCTCCCGGCAGGAGGGGTAGGACAGATACGCAGTATTTT.

This clone was found a few times. The V gene is TRBV5-1, the J gene TRBJ2-7, with 8 bases matching TRBD1. J lost 5 bases, V lost 4 bases, and 8 bases had no gene match. From germline, CDR1 is SGHRS and CDR2 YFSETQ. The CDR3 sequence is 14 residues long. The CDR3 is CASSNRGFDHEQYF. The DNA of the CDR3 is TGCGCCAGCAGCAACAGGGGGTTTGACCACGAGCAGTACTTC.

V gene TRBV5-1 combines with J gene TRBJ1-6, with D possibly matching TRBD1 (6 bases). This CDR3 region has 15 residues. V was pared by 3 bases and J by 5 bases, with 12 bases between. In germline, CDR1 is SGHRS, CDR2 YFSETQ. CDR3 DNA: TGCGCCAGCAGCTCGCAAACAGGGAATAATTCACCCCTCCACTTT. This gives the protein CASSSQTGNNSPLHF.

The V and J genes are TRBV24-1 and TRBJ2-3; possibly TRBD1 for D (5 bases). The ends were cut back, 2 bases at V and 2 bases at J, with 10 bases in the middle. There are 15 residues in the CDR3. Germline CDR1 KGHDR, CDR2 SFDVKD. The CDR3 DNA reads TGTGCCACCAGTGATTCCCGACAGAACACAGATACGCAGTATTTT. Residues: CATSDSRQNTDTQYF.

The rearrangement joins TRBV2 to TRBJ2-5; D may be TRBD2 (5 bases). V was shortened by 6 bases and J by 5 bases, with 10 bases between the two germline ends. Germline assignment: CDR1 SNHLY and CDR2 FYNNEI. The CDR3 covers 12 residues. As DNA, the CDR3 is TGTGCCAGCAGGGGGAGAAGGGAGACCCAGTACTTC. It yields the protein CASRGRRETQYF.